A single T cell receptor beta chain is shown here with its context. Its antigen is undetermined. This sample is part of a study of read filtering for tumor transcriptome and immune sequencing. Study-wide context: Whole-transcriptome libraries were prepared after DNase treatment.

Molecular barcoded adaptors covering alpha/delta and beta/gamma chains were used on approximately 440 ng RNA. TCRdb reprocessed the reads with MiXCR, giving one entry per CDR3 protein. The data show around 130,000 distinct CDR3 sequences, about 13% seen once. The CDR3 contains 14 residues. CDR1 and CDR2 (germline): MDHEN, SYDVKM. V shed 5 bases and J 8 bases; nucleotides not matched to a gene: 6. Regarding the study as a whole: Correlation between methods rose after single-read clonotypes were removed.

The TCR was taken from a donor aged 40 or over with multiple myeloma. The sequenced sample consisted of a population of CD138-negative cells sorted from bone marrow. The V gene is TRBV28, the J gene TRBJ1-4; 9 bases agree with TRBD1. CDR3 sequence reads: CASSIRQGGEKLFF. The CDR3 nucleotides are TGTGCCAGCAGTATACGACAGGGGGGCGAAAAACTGTTTTTT.